The source of this T cell receptor beta chain is a study of T-cell reconstitution after alpha-beta-depleted transplantation in children. Looked up from germline, CDR1 is MNHEY and CDR2 is SVGEGT. Trimming at V came to 6 bases and at J to 3 bases, leaving 11 bases not matched to a gene. This CDR3 comprises 15 residues. This sample's TCRbeta library carried unique molecular identifier barcodes. TCRdb re-called the PCR reads with MiXCR, one entry per CDR3 protein. The sample yields some 600,000 distinct CDR3 sequences, 10% to 15% seen once. This clonotype was seen a handful of times. Its specificity is unknown. General observations from the study: Several hundred expanded graft clones reportedly were the source of alpha-beta T cells about two months after transplant. T-cell counts and diversity at one year following transplant were attributed mainly to newly produced T cells.

This TCR was sampled from a male patient younger than 18 who had a stem cell transplant for acute myeloid leukemia, so the T cells may come from the graft donor. The starting material was PBMCs, mostly from graft donor cells, obtained 360 days after TCRalphabeta/CD19-depleted stem cell transplant. The chain recombines TRBV6-2 or TRBV6-3 with TRBJ2-7; the match to TRBD2 covers 7 bases. As DNA, the CDR3 is TGTGCCAGCAGGACCCGTGCAGGCGGGAGCTACGAGCAGTACTTC. It translates to CASRTRAGGSYEQYF.